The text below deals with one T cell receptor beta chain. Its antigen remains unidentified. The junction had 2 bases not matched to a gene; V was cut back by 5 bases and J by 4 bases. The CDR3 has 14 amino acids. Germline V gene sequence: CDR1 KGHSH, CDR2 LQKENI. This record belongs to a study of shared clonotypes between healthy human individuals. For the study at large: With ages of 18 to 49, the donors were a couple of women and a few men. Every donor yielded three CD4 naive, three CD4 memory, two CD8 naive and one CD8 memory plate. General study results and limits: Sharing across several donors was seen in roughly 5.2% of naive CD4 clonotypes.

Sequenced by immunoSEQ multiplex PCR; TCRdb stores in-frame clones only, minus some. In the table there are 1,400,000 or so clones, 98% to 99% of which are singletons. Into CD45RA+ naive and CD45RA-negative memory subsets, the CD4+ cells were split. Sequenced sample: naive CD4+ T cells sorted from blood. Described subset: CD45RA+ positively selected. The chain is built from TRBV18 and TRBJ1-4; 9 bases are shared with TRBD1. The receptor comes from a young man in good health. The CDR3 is CASSRDRVNEKLFF. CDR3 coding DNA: TGTGCCAGCTCAAGGGACAGGGTTAATGAAAAACTGTTTTTT.